This T cell receptor (beta chain) originates from a study of regulatory T cells in long-lasting Graves disease. General study results and limits: TCR diversity was lower in persistent than newly diagnosed Graves' disease.

This clonotype has only one observation. Its specificity is not known. According to the study, TCR beta libraries were built with iRepertoire HTBI primers and CDR3-region Arm-PCR. In the original analysis: Identification yielded around 58 TRBV and 13 to 15 TRBJ segments across samples. Each CDR3 protein is one row after TCRdb ran MiXCR on the multiplex PCR reads. The V and J calls follow TCRdb's processing rather than the paper's. The sample yields about 430,000 distinct CDR3 sequences, about 15% seen once. CDR3 length equals 13 residues. Trimming pared 5 bases from V and 11 bases from J, leaving 16 bases between. Germline-derived CDR1 and CDR2 are SGHAT and FQNNGV. Stated time point: newly diagnosed GD, antithyroid drugs for less than 3 months. Extracted RNA from PBMCs served as the source of the TCR library. These records were also assigned to another study, of T cells in Graves' hyperthyroidism and ophthalmopathy. That report notes: Hyperthyroidism in the patients, aged 18 to 65, was newly diagnosed and under 2 months in duration. Investigators excluded patients with uncontrolled infection, other autoimmune disease, pregnancy or lactation.

This receptor was obtained from a middle-aged woman with Graves disease. The chain carries TRBV11-2 and TRBJ2-1, with TRBD1 as a possible D gene (6 bases). Sequencing used peripheral blood mononuclear cells (PBMCs), obtained at new diagnosis, from a patient treated with antithyroid drugs. In nucleotides, the CDR3 is TGTGCCAGCAGCCCCGAACAGGGATTTAAGCAGTTCTTC. Encoded protein: CASSPEQGFKQFF.